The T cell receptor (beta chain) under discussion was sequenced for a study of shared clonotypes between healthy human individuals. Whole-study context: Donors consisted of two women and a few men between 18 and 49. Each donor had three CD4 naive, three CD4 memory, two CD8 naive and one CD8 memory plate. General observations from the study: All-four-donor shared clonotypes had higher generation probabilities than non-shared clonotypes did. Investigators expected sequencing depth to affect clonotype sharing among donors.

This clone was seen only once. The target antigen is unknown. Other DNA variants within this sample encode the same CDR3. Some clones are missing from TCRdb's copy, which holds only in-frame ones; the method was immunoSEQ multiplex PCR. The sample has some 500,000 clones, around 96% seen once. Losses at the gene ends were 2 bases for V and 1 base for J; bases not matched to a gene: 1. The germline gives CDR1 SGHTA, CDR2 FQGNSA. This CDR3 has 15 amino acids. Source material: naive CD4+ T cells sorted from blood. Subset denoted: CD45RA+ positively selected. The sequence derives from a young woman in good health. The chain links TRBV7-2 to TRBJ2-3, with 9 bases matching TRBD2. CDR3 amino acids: CASSLRTSGTDTQYF. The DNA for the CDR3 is TGTGCCAGCAGCTTACGGACTAGCGGCACAGATACGCAGTATTTT.